The 5 T cell receptor beta chains reported below all come from one sample, sequenced in a study of shared clonotypes between healthy human individuals. Measured with immunoSEQ multiplex PCR; TCRdb has only the in-frame clones, and not every one. The data contain over 2,000,000 clones, 85% to 95% of them singletons. Positive CCR7 selection of CD45RO-negative cells yielded the naive CD8 cells, and terminally differentiated effector memory CD45RA+ cells were excluded. What was sequenced was naive CD8+ T cells from PBMCs. The receptors stem from a man between 18 and 35 years old in good health. Some clones in this sample may be carry-over from other donors' samples.

The V gene is TRBV7-9, the J gene TRBJ1-1, with a tentative D call TRBD1 (6 bases). The CDR3 sequence is 12 residues long. Germline V gene sequence: CDR1 SEHNR, CDR2 FQNEAQ (reference sequence). Trimming stripped 4 bases from V and 10 bases from J, with 13 bases between. CDR3 nucleotide sequence: TGTGCCAGCAGCTATACAGGGAACTCAGCTTTCTTT. Protein product: CASSYTGNSAFF. Full variable domain (remainder filled in from reference TRBV7-9 and TRBJ1-1): DTGVSQNPRHKITKRGQNVTFRCDPISEHNRLYWYRQTLGQGPEFLTYFQNEAQLEKSRLLSDRFSAERPKGSFSTLEIQRTEQGDSAMYLCASSYTGNSAFFGQGTRLTVV.

The chain joins TRBV7-2 to TRBJ2-1, with 9 nucleotides matching TRBD2. In germline, CDR1 is SGHTA, CDR2 FQGNSA. The CDR3 contains 15 residues. Unmatched junction bases numbered 9, after V lost 4 bases and J lost 8 bases. The CDR3 here is CASSWLAGGGDEQFF. The CDR3, as DNA: TGTGCCAGCAGCTGGCTGGCGGGAGGGGGCGATGAGCAGTTCTTC.

This clone was seen a single time. V is TRBV11-1 and J is TRBJ2-1; no firm D call. Looked up from germline, CDR1 is SGHAT and CDR2 is FQDESV (reference sequence). This CDR3 contains 12 residues. Trimming took 2 bases from V and 7 from J, leaving 6 bases between them. The chain's CDR3 is CASSLTENEQFF. In DNA form, the CDR3 reads TGTGCCAGCAGCTTAACTGAAAATGAGCAGTTCTTC. Variable domain in full (rest from reference TRBV11-1 and TRBJ2-1): EAEVAQSPRYKITEKSQAVAFWCDPISGHATLYWYRQILGQGPELLVQFQDESVVDDSQLPKDRFSAERLKGVDSTLKIQPAELGDSAMYLCASSLTENEQFFGPGTRLTVL.

CDR3 coding DNA: TGTGCCAGCAAATATTGGGGGAGGACAGGGGGAGTCACTGAAGCTTTCTTT. As protein: CASKYWGRTGGVTEAFF. The chain combines TRBV11-2 with TRBJ1-1; 10 positions agree with TRBD1. The trim removed 7 bases at V and 4 bases at J, leaving 15 bases unmatched. The CDR3 extends over 17 amino acids. CDR1 and CDR2 (germline): SGHAT, FQNNGV.

V usage is TRBV7-8 and J usage is TRBJ1-5, with D maybe TRBD1 (5 bases). V was shortened by 1 base and J by 4 bases, with 11 bases between the two germline ends. CDR1 is SGHVS, CDR2 FQNEAQ, per germline. This CDR3 is built from 15 residues. The chain's CDR3 is CASSLGDGANQPQHF. The DNA of the CDR3 is TGTGCCAGCAGCTTAGGGGACGGCGCGAATCAGCCCCAGCATTTT.